A single sample is the source of the 30 T cell receptor beta chains below, sequenced in a study of read filtering for tumor transcriptome and immune sequencing (dated by TCRdb to the early 2020s). These reads were obtained on an Illumina HiSeq 4000. The Immunoverse kit was used to build TCR libraries from approximately 410 ng RNA, with molecular barcoded adaptors covering alpha/delta and beta/gamma chains. TCRdb ran its own pipeline on the public reads, namely fastp trimming at Q25 and MiXCR clone calling, and kept in-frame beta chains. Records with the same CDR3 protein are collapsed into one entry carrying the most frequent genes and DNA. The sample table shows some 38,000 distinct CDR3 sequences, and roughly an eighth are seen once. The leading ten clones occupy 5.5% to 7% of the sample. Sequencing used a population of CD138-negative cells sorted from bone marrow. This specimen's cell subset or site label, interpreted: bone marrow mononuclear cells depleted of CD138+ plasma/myeloma cells by negative magnetic selection. All receptors come from a donor aged 40 or over with multiple myeloma.

CDR3 loop: CASSLSAVGLNEQFF. CDR3 bases: TGTGCCAGCAGCCTTAGCGCGGTGGGTCTCAATGAGCAGTTCTTC. The chain links TRBV3-1 to TRBJ2-1; D may be TRBD2 (5 bases). The CDR3 spans 15 residues. From germline, CDR1 is LGHDT and CDR2 YNNKEL (reference sequence). V lost 4 bases, J lost 6 bases, and 16 bases lay in between.

About this clonotype: At one of its ends the junction is not consistent with the germline gene, which may arise from a read error. The rearrangement uses TRBV28 and TRBJ1-2; 7 bases fit TRBD1. CDR1 MDHEN and CDR2 SYDVKM come from the germline V gene. The CDR3 spans 21 residues. CDR3 protein: CASSCRFPPRTGLPPCHGHTF. DNA for the CDR3: TGTGCCAGCAGCTGCAGGTTCCCCCCACGGACAGGCCTTCCCCCCTGCCATGGCCACACCTTC.

This clonotype was counted at least ten times. The chain recombines TRBV4-1 with TRBJ1-1; D is perhaps TRBD1 (6 bases). The CDR3 sequence is 13 residues long. V lost 4 bases and J 7 bases, leaving 13 bases between the germline ends. The V gene's germline CDR1 is MGHRA and CDR2 YSYEKL. The CDR3 DNA follows: TGCGCCAGCAGCCCCCGACAGGCCCTTGAAGCTTTCTTT. It codes for CASSPRQALEAFF.

This clonotype was picked up a small number of times. A much larger clonotype is one base distant, so this may be a read error. This sequence joins TRBV6-6 and TRBJ2-7; 10 bases align to TRBD1. Germline V lookup: CDR1 MNHNY, CDR2 SVGAGI (reference sequence). The CDR3 runs to 13 residues. Unmatched junction bases numbered 6, after V lost 8 bases and J lost 5 bases. CDR3 loop: CASGQGVSHEQYF. CDR3 coding DNA: TGTGCCAGCGGACAGGGGGTTTCCCACGAGCAGTACTTC.

Only a few counts were recorded for this clonotype. Lacking the conserved final phenylalanine or tryptophan, this CDR3 likely reflects a read error. The J gene is TRBJ2-1, the V gene TRBV6-5, with a possible D match to TRBD2 (6 bases). The ends were cut back, 4 bases at V and 8 bases at J, with 15 bases in the middle. This CDR3 spans 14 amino acids. Germline loops: CDR1 MNHEY, CDR2 SVGAGI. The CDR3 spells CASSCSGTGDEQFS. In DNA, the CDR3 is TGTGCCAGCAGTTGCTCCGGGACGGGAGATGAGCAGTTCTCC.

As for this clonotype: With a much larger clone just one base away, this may be a read error. The V and J genes are TRBV5-1 and TRBJ2-2, with D possibly matching TRBD1 (6 bases). The CDR3 sequence is 16 residues long. V dropped 1 base and J dropped 3 bases, with 13 bases sitting between them. CDR1 SGHRS and CDR2 YFSETQ come from the germline V gene. The CDR3 region has the DNA TGCGCCAGCAGCTTGCGGGACACCCAGGACACCGGGGAGCTGTTTTTT. As protein: CASSLRDTQDTGELFF.

This clonotype was found many times. The chain has TRBV30 and TRBJ1-3, with 7 bases matching TRBD1. The V gene's germline CDR1 is GTSNPN and CDR2 SVGIG (reference sequence). The junction had 1 base not matched to a gene; V was cut back by 4 bases and J by 4 bases. The CDR3 sequence is 12 residues long. The CDR3 here is CAWTRGGNTIYF. In DNA form, the CDR3 reads TGTGCCTGGACCAGGGGGGGAAACACCATATATTTT.

CDR3 residues: CSVRQGAETEAFF. CDR3 sequence (DNA): TGCAGCGTTAGACAGGGGGCTGAGACTGAAGCTTTCTTT. The chain links TRBV29-1 to TRBJ1-1; 10 nucleotides match TRBD1. This CDR3 comprises 13 residues. Trimming at V came to 5 bases and at J to 5 bases, leaving 5 bases not matched to a gene. The germline gives CDR1 SQVTM, CDR2 ANQGSEA. Using reference TRBV29-1 and TRBJ1-1 for the parts outside the CDR3, the full variable domain is SAVISQKPSRDICQRGTSLTIQCQVDSQVTMMFWYRQQPGQSLTLIATANQGSEATYESGFVIDKFPISRPNLTFSTLTVSNMSPEDSSIYLCSVRQGAETEAFFGQGTRLTVV.

This clonotype was observed many times. V is TRBV7-9 and J is TRBJ2-7; TRBD2 matches at 9 bases. The CDR3 covers 13 residues. The V gene's germline CDR1 is SEHNR and CDR2 FQNEAQ (reference sequence). V lost 4 bases to trimming and J lost 6 bases; unmatched junction nucleotides: 4. The CDR3 protein is CASSWAGGREQYF. Written as DNA, the CDR3 is TGTGCCAGCAGCTGGGCGGGAGGGCGCGAGCAGTACTTC.

This clonotype showed up many times. This sequence joins TRBV11-2 and TRBJ2-3, with TRBD2 matching over 10 bases. The CDR3 covers 15 residues. Germline V gene sequence: CDR1 SGHAT, CDR2 FQNNGV. V lost 6 bases to trimming and J lost 2 bases; unmatched junction nucleotides: 5. CDR3 in amino acids: CASSPLAGVTDTQYF. The CDR3 bases are TGTGCCAGCAGTCCTCTAGCGGGAGTCACAGATACGCAGTATTTT.

Points on this clonotype: One end of the junction is discordant with germline, which a read error may explain. The chain joins TRBV30 to TRBJ2-1, with TRBD2 as a possible D gene (5 bases). Per the germline V gene, CDR1 is GTSNPN and CDR2 is SVGIG (reference sequence). CDR3 length: 14 residues. The CDR3 coding sequence is TGTGCCAGGAGACGGGGAGAGGTCAGCAATGAGCAGTTCTTC. This gives the protein CARRRGEVSNEQFF.

This clonotype occurred many times. The rearrangement uses TRBV27 and TRBJ2-6; a possible D gene is TRBD2 (6 bases). V lost 6 bases to trimming and J lost 4 bases, with 13 bases between them. The CDR3 runs 15 residues. In germline, CDR1 is MNHEY, CDR2 SMNVEV (reference sequence). CDR3 nucleotide sequence: TGTGCCAGCAGCCTGAGGGCGGGGGGGGCCAACGTCCTGACTTTC. It translates to CASSLRAGGANVLTF.

This clonotype was seen repeatedly, ten times or more. This chain uses TRBV5-1 with TRBJ2-1; 8 bases line up with TRBD2. The CDR3 sequence is 14 residues long. The junction had 8 bases not matched to a gene; V was cut back by 5 bases and J by 7 bases. Germline values: CDR1 SGHRS, CDR2 YFSETQ. CDR3 bases: TGCGCCAGCAGTTGGAGCGGGAGAGGGAATGAGCAGTTCTTC. Protein: CASSWSGRGNEQFF.

This clonotype occurred many times. The J gene is TRBJ2-2, the V gene TRBV5-6; no reliable D call. CDR1 is SGHDT, CDR2 YYEEEE, per germline. There are 13 residues in the CDR3. V lost 4 bases and J 3 bases, leaving 7 bases between the germline ends. CDR3 coding DNA: TGTGCCAGCAGCGGGGTTCACACCGGGGAGCTGTTTTTT. Encoded protein: CASSGVHTGELFF.

With respect to this clonotype: An end of the junction does not agree with germline; a read error may underlie this. This chain links TRBV7-9 with TRBJ2-3; D remains ambiguous. The CDR3 totals 12 residues. Germline assignment: CDR1 SEHNR and CDR2 FQNEAQ (reference sequence). In DNA, the CDR3 is TGTGCCTGCAGCGCCGCGGTAGATACGCAGTATTTC. Its translation: CACSAAVDTQYF.

This clonotype has at least ten counts. DNA of the CDR3: TGCAGCGTTAGCGGGAGAAGCACCGGGGAGCTGTTTTTT. It yields the protein CSVSGRSTGELFF. The rearrangement uses TRBV29-1 and TRBJ2-2, with 8 bases that match TRBD2. Germline CDR1 reads SQVTM; CDR2 reads ANQGSEA. J lost 4 bases, V lost 5 bases, and 3 bases had no gene match. CDR3 length: 13 residues.

This clonotype turned up a few times. The V gene is TRBV28, the J gene TRBJ1-2; tentative D call: TRBD1 (5 bases). CDR1 is MDHEN and CDR2 is SYDVKM in the germline V gene. Trimming shortened V by 6 bases and J by 2 bases, and 13 bases separated the two germline ends. This CDR3 has 14 residues. The CDR3 DNA reads TGTGCCAGCAGGACCCAGGGCAACAACTATGGCTACACCTTC. It specifies CASRTQGNNYGYTF.

This clonotype was counted many times. The CDR3 is CASSVAEASGSTDTQYF. The DNA for the CDR3 is TGTGCCAGCAGCGTAGCTGAGGCTAGCGGGAGCACAGATACGCAGTATTTT. This chain joins TRBV9 and TRBJ2-3; 8 bases line up with TRBD2. The CDR3 spans 17 residues. J was trimmed by 0 bases and V by 0 bases; bases with no gene match: 6. Germline-derived CDR1 and CDR2 are SGDLS and YYNGEE.

For this clonotype: A much larger clone lies a single base off, so this may be a read error. The chain links TRBV28 to TRBJ2-7; D gene unclear. Germline V gene lookup returns CDR1 MDHEN and CDR2 SYDVKM. This CDR3 comprises 11 residues. The CDR3 sequence: CASRFQYERYF. The CDR3, as DNA: TGTGCCAGTCGGTTTCAGTACGAGCGGTACTTC.

There are many counts of this clonotype. The V and J genes are TRBV19 and TRBJ2-5, with D perhaps assigned TRBD1 or TRBD2 (5 bases each). There are 16 residues in the CDR3. Germline values: CDR1 LNHDA, CDR2 SQIVND (reference sequence). CDR3 sequence reads: CATGTTRTRNQETQYF. CDR3 nucleotide sequence: TGTGCGACCGGGACGACAAGGACGCGTAACCAAGAGACCCAGTACTTC.

In its sample, this clonotype was seen a few times. The V call is TRBV20-1, the J call TRBJ2-2; 10 positions match TRBD2. CDR1 and CDR2 from the germline V gene are DFQATT and SNEGSKA (reference sequence). The CDR3 extends over 15 amino acids. Trimming cost V 2 bases and J 4 bases; bases outside gene matches: 4. The CDR3 DNA reads TGCAGTGCTAGAAGGCTAGCGGGAGCCACCGGGGAGCTGTTTTTT. This encodes CSARRLAGATGELFF.

Many counts were recorded for this clonotype. The chain couples TRBV7-2 to TRBJ2-1; D remains ambiguous. From germline, CDR1 is SGHTA and CDR2 FQGNSA. Trimming cost V 5 bases and J 0 bases, with 14 bases left between them. This CDR3 has 16 residues. This CDR3 reads CASSPSAGVSYNEQFF. As DNA, the CDR3 is TGTGCCAGCAGCCCATCCGCCGGTGTCTCCTACAATGAGCAGTTCTTC. The full variable domain, with the rest looked up from reference TRBV7-2 and TRBJ2-1, is GAGVSQSPSNKVTEKGKDVELRCDPISGHTALYWYRQSLGQGLEFLIYFQGNSAPDKSGLPSDRFSAERTGGSVSTLTIQRTQQEDSAVYLCASSPSAGVSYNEQFFGPGTRLTVL.

Ten or more counts support this clonotype. V usage is TRBV19 and J usage is TRBJ1-6; weak D call: TRBD1 (5 bases). V dropped 1 base and J dropped 6 bases, with 13 bases sitting between them. The CDR3 consists of 16 residues. Germline CDR1 LNHDA, CDR2 SQIVND (reference sequence). CDR3 residues: CASSIAGTRSNSPLHF. In DNA form, the CDR3 reads TGTGCCAGTAGTATAGCCGGGACTCGAAGTAATTCACCCCTCCACTTT.

This clonotype was counted at least ten times. The genes are TRBV7-9 and TRBJ1-3; D is unclear. V was cut by 2 bases and J by 0 bases, with 14 bases left in between. This CDR3 region has 17 residues. CDR1 and CDR2 from the germline V gene are SEHNR and FQNEAQ (reference sequence). CDR3 DNA sequence: TGTGCCAGCAGCTTAAAGAATTGGCATATCTCTGGAAACACCATATATTTT. It codes for CASSLKNWHISGNTIYF.

This clonotype has ten or more counts. The rearrangement uses TRBV20-1 and TRBJ1-5; 8 bases are a match to TRBD1. Unmatched junction bases numbered 7, after V lost 3 bases and J lost 3 bases. CDR1 and CDR2 from the germline V gene are DFQATT and SNEGSKA (reference sequence). The CDR3 is 15 residues long. CDR3 region: CSARVPGGNNQPQHF. CDR3 coding DNA: TGCAGTGCTAGGGTGCCAGGGGGCAACAATCAGCCCCAGCATTTT.

This clonotype showed up many times. V and J are TRBV5-1 and TRBJ1-1; the D is unclear. The V end was cut by 1 base, the J end by 0 bases, with 13 bases between. The CDR3 extends over 16 amino acids. Germline V gene sequence: CDR1 SGHRS, CDR2 YFSETQ. The DNA of the CDR3 is TGCGCCAGCAGCTTGTTCTCTCCTAGATTGAACACTGAAGCTTTCTTT. It yields the protein CASSLFSPRLNTEAFF.

This clonotype was seen many times. The chain is built from TRBV3-1 and TRBJ2-2; tentative D call: TRBD1 (5 bases). The CDR3 sequence is 15 residues long. Germline loops: CDR1 LGHDT, CDR2 YNNKEL (reference sequence). Trimming stripped 1 base from V and 4 bases from J, with 10 bases between. CDR3 loop: CASSQVGQGTGELFF. The CDR3 DNA reads TGTGCCAGCAGCCAAGTCGGGCAGGGCACCGGGGAGCTGTTTTTT.

On this clonotype itself: Possible read error: a much larger clone is one base away. This chain links TRBV7-3 with TRBJ1-1; D is undetermined. The germline V gene encodes CDR1 SGHTA and CDR2 FQGTGA. This CDR3 spans 13 amino acids. The CDR3 is CASSFAPNTEAVF. CDR3 DNA sequence: TGTGCCAGCAGCTTTGCACCGAACACTGAAGCTGTCTTT.

This clonotype was found many times. V gene TRBV5-1 combines with J gene TRBJ2-7; D not certain. V lost 2 bases to trimming and J lost 0 bases, with 15 bases between them. Germline V gene data show CDR1 as SGHRS and CDR2 as YFSETQ. The CDR3 spans 16 residues. The chain's CDR3 is CASSFTASSSSYEQYF. Here the CDR3 DNA reads TGCGCCAGCAGCTTTACAGCAAGCAGTAGCTCCTACGAGCAGTACTTC.

The chain couples TRBV30 to TRBJ2-5; D not resolved. The germline V gene encodes CDR1 GTSNPN and CDR2 SVGIG (reference sequence). V lost 5 bases and J 5 bases, leaving 6 bases between the germline ends. The CDR3 has 10 residues. The CDR3 DNA sequence: TGTGCCTGGGCACAGGAGACCCAGTACTTC. Translated: CAWAQETQYF.